The present entry profiles one T cell receptor beta chain with its context. Its matching antigen is unknown. V dropped 0 bases and J dropped 4; count of bases not matched to a gene: 1. Looked up from germline, CDR1 is SGHRS and CDR2 is YFSETQ. The CDR3 runs 15 residues. This sample is drawn from a study of T cell repertoires in cytomegalovirus infection. One entry per CDR3 protein, called by TCRdb with MiXCR from the reads. Among approximately 100,000 distinct CDR3 sequences listed, 35% to 50% were seen once. The specimen comprised CD8+ T cells from cultured PBMCs, sampled from culture after CMV antigen stimulation. The clonotype originates from a human donor in good health (CMV status not recorded). Some clones in this sample may be carry-over from other donors' samples. V usage is TRBV5-1 and J usage is TRBJ2-3, with 11 nucleotides matching TRBD2. CDR3 nucleotides: TGCGCCAGCAGCTTGGTAGCGGGGGGGCCAGATACGCAGTATTTT. It is translated as CASSLVAGGPDTQYF.